The 29 T cell receptor beta chains below all came from one sample that was sequenced in a study of memory CD4+ T cells and cytomegalovirus serostatus. Single viable CD3+CD4+CD8-CD45RO+ cells were sorted as the memory CD4+ T cells. Sequencing was performed with immunoSEQ multiplex PCR; in TCRdb, only in-frame clones are kept and a portion is missing. The repertoire holds around 53,000 clones, with around 80% as singletons. Sequencing was done on a sample of memory CD4+ T cells from blood. The receptor set was obtained from an adult in good health and CMV-seronegative.

The genes are TRBV5-5 and TRBJ1-2; 8 bases fit TRBD1. The CDR3 is 14 residues long. After removal of 3 bases from V and 5 bases from J, the junction contained 6 bases not matched to a gene. Germline CDR1 is SGHKS and CDR2 is YYEKEE (reference sequence). This chain's CDR3 is CASSSPTGVYGYTF. The DNA of the CDR3 is TGTGCCAGCAGCTCTCCGACAGGGGTTTATGGCTACACCTTC.

The chain carries TRBV11-2 and TRBJ1-1, with D uncertain. With 3 bases removed from V and 4 bases from J, the gap between germline ends came to 12 bases. CDR3 size: 14 residues. CDR1 and CDR2 from the germline V gene are SGHAT and FQNNGV. This chain's CDR3 is CASSLETFGTEAFF. The CDR3 region has the DNA TGTGCCAGCAGCTTGGAGACATTCGGCACTGAAGCTTTCTTT.

V gene TRBV30 combines with J gene TRBJ2-3; 10 bases map to TRBD2. This CDR3 comprises 14 residues. The ends lost 8 bases at V and 7 bases at J; junction bases unmatched: 12. Germline V gene sequence: CDR1 GTSNPN, CDR2 SVGIG (reference sequence). The CDR3 here is CAGARGTSDNTQYF. The CDR3 nucleotides read TGTGCCGGGGCCCGCGGGACTAGCGATAATACGCAGTATTTT. Complete variable domain (other parts from reference TRBV30 and TRBJ2-3): SQTIHQWPATLVQPVGSPLSLECTVEGTSNPNLYWYRQAAGRGLQLLFYSVGIGQISSEVPQNLSASRPQDRQFILSSKKLLLSDSGFYLCAGARGTSDNTQYFGPGTRLTVL.

This clone was counted a single time. The chain has TRBV19 and TRBJ2-3, with 15 positions matching TRBD2. The V and J ends lost 5 bases and 4 bases, in that order; junction bases with no gene match: 7. Germline V gene data show CDR1 as LNHDA and CDR2 as SQIVND (reference sequence). The CDR3 is made up of 17 amino acids. The CDR3 DNA is TGTGCCAGTAGTTCAAGGACTAGCGGGGGGGCCTCAGATACGCAGTATTTT. Its translation: CASSSRTSGGASDTQYF.

This clone occurred a few times. The V gene is TRBV10-3, the J gene TRBJ1-6, with 8 positions matching TRBD1. The V gene end was trimmed by 0 bases and the J gene end by 10 bases; junction bases not matched to a gene: 8. CDR3 size: 16 residues. CDR1 is ENHRY, CDR2 SYGVKD, per germline. As DNA, the CDR3 is TGTGCCATCAGTGAGTCATGGGACAGGTCATTGTCACCCCTCCACTTT. It translates to CAISESWDRSLSPLHF.

The chain has TRBV5-6 and TRBJ1-1; D not certain. Germline V gives CDR1 SGHDT, CDR2 YYEEEE. V lost 4 bases to trimming and J lost 5 bases, with 21 bases between them. This CDR3 has 16 residues. The CDR3 sequence is CASSDELQLMGTEAFF. The CDR3 nucleotides are TGTGCCAGCAGCGACGAACTACAGCTCATGGGGACTGAAGCTTTCTTT.

V and J are TRBV6-5 and TRBJ2-5; tentative D call: TRBD2 (6 bases). There are 14 residues in the CDR3. Trimming cost V 6 bases and J 2 bases, with 13 bases left between them. Germline V gives CDR1 MNHEY, CDR2 SVGAGI. Here the CDR3 reads CASRRDLEQETQYF. The DNA of the CDR3 is TGTGCCAGCAGACGGGACTTAGAGCAAGAGACCCAGTACTTC.

This clone was picked up one time. In DNA, the CDR3 is TGTGCCTGGAGCGGTGTTGGGAAACGCAATCAGCCCCAGCATTTT. Its protein product is CAWSGVGKRNQPQHF. The chain carries TRBV30 and TRBJ1-5, with D uncertain. The germline V gene encodes CDR1 GTSNPN and CDR2 SVGIG (reference sequence). V lost 3 bases and J lost 2, with 14 bases in between. The CDR3 totals 15 residues.

This sequence joins TRBV28 and TRBJ1-2, with D possibly TRBD1 on 6 matching bases. Germline V lookup: CDR1 MDHEN, CDR2 SYDVKM. Trimming pared 5 bases from V and 4 bases from J, leaving 14 bases between. The CDR3 runs 14 residues. Written as DNA, the CDR3 is TGTGCCAGCAGTCTAGGACAGCTTTTCTATGGCTACACCTTC. This sequence encodes CASSLGQLFYGYTF.

This clone was seen once. The genes are TRBV18 and TRBJ1-2; D is unresolved. Germline values: CDR1 KGHSH, CDR2 LQKENI. V was clipped by 4 bases and J by 8 bases, with 14 bases between them. This CDR3 comprises 13 residues. The CDR3 DNA sequence: TGTGCCAGCTCACGCCTTAAGGGCGACGGCTACACCTTC. It specifies CASSRLKGDGYTF.

The CDR3 DNA follows: TGCGCCAGCAGCTTGCAGGGGTGGGAGACCCAGTACTTC. As protein: CASSLQGWETQYF. This chain connects TRBV5-1 to TRBJ2-5; the D gene is possibly TRBD1 (6 bases). This CDR3 is 13 amino acids long. V was cut by 1 base and J by 5 bases, with 9 bases left in between. The germline gives CDR1 SGHRS, CDR2 YFSETQ.

This clone was detected only a few times. The chain is built from TRBV6-1 and TRBJ1-2; the D gene is possibly TRBD1 (6 bases). This CDR3 contains 15 residues. From germline, CDR1 is MNHNS and CDR2 SASEGT. V was clipped by 0 bases and J by 8 bases, with 16 bases between them. CDR3 protein: CASSEAVLRGRGYTF. The DNA of the CDR3 is TGTGCCAGCAGTGAAGCGGTCCTCAGGGGTAGAGGCTACACCTTC.

This chain links TRBV28 with TRBJ2-7, with a weak D call TRBD1 (6 bases). Germline CDR1 and CDR2: MDHEN and SYDVKM. V lost 9 bases and J lost 9, with 21 bases in between. The CDR3 length is 13 residues. CDR3 coding DNA: TGTGCCAGTGACACGCAGGGGATTGAGAGGCAGTACTTC. Its protein product is CASDTQGIERQYF.

This clone came up a few times. The chain employs TRBV27 and TRBJ1-1; TRBD1 agrees at 7 bases. The V segment lost 7 bases and the J segment 1 base; nucleotides outside the gene matches: 6. This CDR3 has 14 amino acids. The V gene's germline CDR1 is MNHEY and CDR2 SMNVEV (reference sequence). The CDR3 loop is CASNRQGPNTEAFF. The CDR3 region has the DNA TGTGCCAGCAACCGACAGGGCCCGAACACTGAAGCTTTCTTT.

Here the CDR3 DNA reads TGTGCCAGCAGCTACCGACTAGCGGGCAGCACAGATACGCAGTATTTT. Amino acids: CASSYRLAGSTDTQYF. This chain joins TRBV5-6 and TRBJ2-3, with 10 bases that match TRBD2. The CDR3 is 16 amino acids. J was trimmed by 0 bases and V by 3 bases; bases with no gene match: 4. Germline V CDR1 and CDR2: SGHDT, YYEEEE.

The V call is TRBV7-8, the J call TRBJ2-2; possibly TRBD1 for D (5 bases). The V and J ends lost 5 bases and 7 bases respectively, with 14 bases between them. The CDR3 is 14 residues long. Germline V CDR1 and CDR2: SGHVS, FQNEAQ. Here the CDR3 DNA reads TGTGCCAGCAGCGTAGTGCAGGGTGGCGGGGAGCTGTTTTTT. It encodes CASSVVQGGGELFF. Full variable domain (rest looked up from reference TRBV7-8 and TRBJ2-2): GAGVSQSPRYKVAKRGQDVALRCDPISGHVSLFWYQQALGQGPEFLTYFQNEAQLDKSGLPSDRFFAERPEGSVSTLKIQRTQQEDSAVYLCASSVVQGGGELFFGEGSRLTVL.

The CDR3 sequence: CASSLSTDTQYF. For the CDR3, the DNA is TGTGCCAGTAGCTTGTCCACAGATACGCAGTATTTT. The chain links TRBV19 to TRBJ2-3; D gene unclear. This CDR3 region has 12 residues. The germline gives CDR1 LNHDA, CDR2 SQIVND (reference sequence). V was shortened by 6 bases and J by 2 bases, with 6 bases between the two germline ends.

The chain combines TRBV9 with TRBJ1-6; D is possibly TRBD1 (6 bases). V was clipped by 4 bases and J by 8 bases, with 7 bases between them. The length of the CDR3 is 12 residues. The germline V gene has CDR1 SGDLS and CDR2 YYNGEE. The CDR3 here is CASSHRDSPLHF. DNA of the CDR3: TGTGCCAGCAGCCACAGGGATTCACCCCTCCACTTT.

The chain recombines TRBV15 with TRBJ2-5; D gene ambiguous. Trimming took 0 bases from V and 5 from J, leaving 7 bases between them. CDR1 LNHNV and CDR2 YYDKDF come from the germline V gene (reference sequence). The CDR3 contains 13 residues. The CDR3 region is CATSRDVGETQYF. CDR3 sequence (DNA): TGTGCCACCAGCAGAGATGTGGGCGAGACCCAGTACTTC. The variable domain in full, completed from reference TRBV15 and TRBJ2-5, reads DAMVIQNPRYQVTQFGKPVTLSCSQTLNHNVMYWYQQKSSQAPKLLFHYYDKDFNNEADTPDNFQSRRPNTSFCFLDIRSPGLGDTAMYLCATSRDVGETQYFGPGTRLLVL.

This chain links TRBV6-6 with TRBJ2-1; possible D gene TRBD2, 5 bases. The V end was cut by 5 bases, the J end by 9 bases, with 8 bases between. The CDR3 consists of 11 residues. Germline loops: CDR1 MNHNY, CDR2 SVGAGI (reference sequence). This CDR3 is CASSLGGEQFF. CDR3 sequence (DNA): TGTGCCAGCAGTCTAGGAGGTGAGCAGTTCTTC.

This CDR3 is CASISKPGQGRPYGYTF. In nucleotides, the CDR3 is TGTGCCAGTATTTCAAAACCCGGGCAGGGGCGTCCCTATGGCTACACCTTC. V gene TRBV19 combines with J gene TRBJ1-2; TRBD1 might be the D (6 bases). Trimming took off 7 bases at V and 4 bases at J, with 25 bases between the two ends. The CDR3 has 17 amino acids. The V gene's germline CDR1 is LNHDA and CDR2 SQIVND (reference sequence).

This rearrangement joins TRBV2 to TRBJ2-5; D may be TRBD1 or TRBD2 (5 bases each). Trimming cost V 6 bases and J 9 bases, with 14 bases left between them. The CDR3 consists of 12 residues. CDR1 and CDR2 from the germline V gene are SNHLY and FYNNEI. The CDR3 DNA reads as TGTGCCAGCAGCCGGGACCGTGGAGCCCAGTACTTC. Translation gives CASSRDRGAQYF.

V usage is TRBV6-1 and J usage is TRBJ2-2; TRBD1 matches at 9 bases. The CDR3 runs to 16 residues. The germline V gene has CDR1 MNHNS and CDR2 SASEGT. Losses at the gene ends were 4 bases for V and 0 bases for J; bases not matched to a gene: 3. The CDR3 here is CASSGQGVTNTGELFF. The CDR3 DNA is TGTGCCAGCAGTGGACAGGGGGTGACGAACACCGGGGAGCTGTTTTTT.

This chain joins TRBV6-7 and TRBJ2-3, with D unclear. TRBV6-7 is designated an ORF whose function remains uncertain. V was trimmed by 10 bases and J by 1 base, leaving 18 bases between them. This CDR3 comprises 15 residues. CDR3 coding DNA: TGTGCCAACCCTCTACCTGGCCCACGCACAGATACGCAGTATTTT. The encoded protein is CANPLPGPRTDTQYF.

The chain is built from TRBV15 and TRBJ2-7; maybe TRBD1 (6 bases). The germline V gene has CDR1 LNHNV and CDR2 YYDKDF (reference sequence). This CDR3 contains 14 residues. V was shortened by 1 base and J by 6 bases, with 13 bases between the two germline ends. The CDR3 DNA sequence: TGTGCCACCAGCAGAGCAGGGGAAAATTCCGAGCAGTACTTC. Its translation: CATSRAGENSEQYF.

The chain employs TRBV7-2 and TRBJ2-2, with D possibly TRBD1 on 6 matching bases. The V and J ends lost 5 bases and 5 bases respectively, with 15 bases between them. The CDR3 runs 15 residues. CDR1 is SGHTA and CDR2 is FQGNSA in the germline V gene. CDR3 in amino acids: CASSPNGQPTGELFF. The CDR3 nucleotides are TGTGCCAGCAGCCCGAATGGACAGCCTACCGGGGAGCTGTTTTTT.

The V and J genes are TRBV28 and TRBJ2-7, with unresolved D. V shed 7 bases and J shed 3 bases, with 10 bases lying between them. The CDR3 is 12 residues long. The V gene's germline CDR1 is MDHEN and CDR2 SYDVKM. The CDR3 spells CASTSQGYEQYF. In DNA, the CDR3 is TGTGCCAGCACTTCCCAAGGCTACGAGCAGTACTTC. Drawing the rest from reference TRBV28 and TRBJ2-7, the complete variable domain is DVKVTQSSRYLVKRTGEKVFLECVQDMDHENMFWYRQDPGLGLRLIYFSYDVKMKEKGDIPEGYSVSREKKERFSLILESASTNQTSMYLCASTSQGYEQYFGPGTRLTVT.

This clone was seen a handful of times. This sequence joins TRBV15 and TRBJ1-2, with unresolved D. Germline values: CDR1 LNHNV, CDR2 YYDKDF (reference sequence). The CDR3 length is 14 residues. Trimming took 0 bases from V and 7 from J, leaving 12 bases between them. Written as DNA, the CDR3 is TGTGCCACCAGCAGAGATAGGGAGGGAGGTGGCTACACCTTC. Amino acids: CATSRDREGGGYTF.

This clone has just one count. This chain joins TRBV18 and TRBJ1-4, with a weak D call TRBD1 (5 bases). Per the germline V gene, CDR1 is KGHSH and CDR2 is LQKENI. V lost 1 base, J lost 2 bases, and 8 bases lay in between. The CDR3 runs 15 residues. DNA for the CDR3: TGTGCCAGCTCACCACAGGGGAACACTAATGAAAAACTGTTTTTT. Protein product: CASSPQGNTNEKLFF.